The 12 T cell receptor beta chains in this list originate from one sample, sequenced in a study of T-cell reconstitution after alpha-beta-depleted transplantation in children. A library of TCRbeta sequences, prepared with unique molecular identifiers, was generated. TCRdb reprocessed the PCR reads via MiXCR and lists one record per CDR3 protein. Counted here are around 200,000 distinct CDR3 sequences, roughly a sixth occurring once; the ten biggest clones make up around 45%. The sequences come from PBMCs, mostly from graft donor cells, collected 360 days after TCRalphabeta/CD19-depleted stem cell transplant. All receptors derive from a male patient aged 2-9 years who had a stem cell transplant for acute lymphoblastic leukemia, so the T cells may come from the graft donor.

Only a few counts were recorded for this clonotype. The chain links TRBV5-5 to TRBJ2-1; TRBD2 matches 13 bases. In germline, CDR1 is SGHKS, CDR2 YYEKEE (reference sequence). This CDR3 region has 15 residues. With 4 bases clipped from V and 8 bases from J, the junction kept 6 bases outside the gene matches. In DNA, the CDR3 is TGTGCCAGCAGCGGGACTAGCGGGGTTTGGGATGAGCAGTTCTTC. Amino acid sequence: CASSGTSGVWDEQFF.

The J gene is TRBJ2-3, the V gene TRBV6-5; a weak D match, TRBD1 (6 bases). Germline loops: CDR1 MNHEY, CDR2 SVGAGI. The V gene lost 7 bases and the J gene lost 3 bases, with 17 bases spanning the gap. The CDR3 covers 15 residues. Here the CDR3 reads CASIFGTPTTDTQYF. The CDR3 region has the DNA TGTGCCAGCATTTTCGGGACACCCACGACAGATACGCAGTATTTT.

This chain links TRBV2 with TRBJ2-2, with D unresolved. The germline CDR1 and CDR2 sequences are SNHLY and FYNNEI. V gave up 0 bases and J gave up 0 bases, with 5 bases separating them. The CDR3 has 15 amino acids. CDR3 protein: CASSEARPNTGELFF. CDR3 DNA sequence: TGTGCCAGCAGTGAAGCCAGGCCGAACACCGGGGAGCTGTTTTTT.

V and J are TRBV7-2 and TRBJ2-2; 9 bases map to TRBD1. Trimming at V came to 0 bases and at J to 5 bases, leaving 19 bases not matched to a gene. CDR3 length: 21 amino acids. Germline CDR1 SGHTA, CDR2 FQGNSA. CDR3 DNA: TGTGCCAGCAGCTTAGCCCTACTTATGACACCGGGACAGGGATGGACCGGGGAGCTGTTTTTT. Encoded protein: CASSLALLMTPGQGWTGELFF.

This clonotype was observed a few times. The chain recombines TRBV14 with TRBJ2-7; no clear D gene. CDR1 and CDR2 from the germline V gene are SGHDN and FVKESK. The V end was cut by 0 bases, the J end by 2 bases, with 11 bases between. CDR3 size: 15 residues. CDR3 sequence: CASSQEIGIAYEQYF. The CDR3 coding sequence is TGTGCCAGCAGCCAAGAGATCGGTATTGCCTACGAGCAGTACTTC.

This clonotype was picked up a small number of times. The chain carries TRBV14 and TRBJ2-5, with D possibly matching TRBD2 (6 bases). The germline V gene encodes CDR1 SGHDN and CDR2 FVKESK. Between the trimmed V and J ends, which lost 0 bases and 6 bases, there was a span of 17 bases. The CDR3 is 16 amino acids. This chain's CDR3 is CASSQDGPGRGKTQYF. The CDR3 region has the DNA TGTGCCAGCAGCCAAGATGGCCCGGGTCGGGGGAAGACCCAGTACTTC.

This clonotype was detected a few times. This sequence joins TRBV6-2 or TRBV6-3 and TRBJ1-1, with 9 bases that match TRBD1. There are 15 residues in the CDR3. CDR1 and CDR2 from the germline V gene are MNHEY and SVGEGT. Trimming at V came to 4 bases and at J to 4 bases, leaving 7 bases not matched to a gene. The CDR3 reads CASSSKDRGGTEAFF. In nucleotides, the CDR3 is TGTGCCAGCAGTTCCAAGGACAGGGGAGGCACTGAAGCTTTCTTT.

This clonotype was detected ten times or more. This chain uses TRBV11-2 with TRBJ2-5; D is uncertain. CDR1 is SGHAT, CDR2 FQNNGV, per germline. There are 16 residues in the CDR3. Trimming left V 5 bases short and J 1 base short, with 17 bases between. In nucleotides, the CDR3 is TGTGCCAGCAGCGCGGCCCTGAGCTACCCCCAAGAGACCCAGTACTTC. As protein: CASSAALSYPQETQYF.

This clonotype has more than one count but fewer than ten. This chain connects TRBV6-2 or TRBV6-3 to TRBJ2-5, with 10 bases matching TRBD1. Germline V CDR1 and CDR2: MNHEY, SVGEGT. The CDR3 consists of 16 residues. Trimming took 6 bases from V and 2 from J; bases not matched to a gene: 9. CDR3 sequence (DNA): TGTGCCAGCAGATCGGGACAGGGGAACTCTCAAGAGACCCAGTACTTC. Residues: CASRSGQGNSQETQYF.

This clonotype was observed at least ten times. This chain links TRBV4-2 with TRBJ2-7; 9 bases agree with TRBD1. The CDR3 sequence is 15 residues long. Germline-derived CDR1 and CDR2 are LGHNA and YNFKEQ. V was pared by 3 bases and J by 4 bases, with 7 bases of the junction left unmatched. The CDR3 region has the DNA TGTGCCAGCAGCCAGCCCGGGACAGGGTTTTACGAGCAGTACTTC. Translating gives CASSQPGTGFYEQYF.

This clonotype was counted only a few times. The V gene is TRBV12-3 or TRBV12-4, the J gene TRBJ2-6; 9 bases agree with TRBD1. With 3 bases clipped from V and 2 bases from J, the junction kept 2 bases outside the gene matches. The CDR3 is 16 residues long. As DNA, the CDR3 is TGTGCCAGCAGTTTGGGGACAGGGCCTGGGGCCAACGTCCTGACTTTC. Its translation: CASSLGTGPGANVLTF.

This clonotype has just a few counts. This rearrangement joins TRBV20-1 to TRBJ1-3, with 9 bases matching TRBD1. Looked up from germline, CDR1 is DFQATT and CDR2 is SNEGSKA (reference sequence). This CDR3 is built from 14 residues. The ends lost 6 bases at V and 4 bases at J; junction bases unmatched: 7. The DNA for the CDR3 is TGCAGTGCCCCCGGGACAGGGAACGGAAACACCATATATTTT. Residues: CSAPGTGNGNTIYF.